A single sample is the source of the 7 T cell receptor beta chains below, sequenced in a study of T cell repertoires in cytomegalovirus infection. Their antigens remain unidentified. TCRdb fed the reads into MiXCR, producing one record per CDR3 protein. Of some 800,000 distinct CDR3 sequences listed, about 28% are singletons. Source: cultured CD8+ T cells from PBMCs, taken from culture after CMV antigen stimulation. These receptors were taken from a human donor in good health (CMV status not recorded). Some clones in this sample may be carry-over from other donors' samples.

V is TRBV6-5 and J is TRBJ2-7, with 8 nucleotides matching TRBD1. There are 13 residues in the CDR3. V gave up 9 bases and J gave up 1 base; unmatched junction bases: 5. Germline-derived CDR1 and CDR2 are MNHEY and SVGAGI. CDR3 region: CASTTGGSYEQYF. The DNA of the CDR3 is TGTGCCAGTACTACAGGGGGTTCCTACGAGCAGTACTTC.

Ten or more counts support this clonotype. This CDR3 is CASRRGQGANYGYTF. DNA for the CDR3: TGTGCCAGCAGGCGTGGACAGGGAGCTAACTATGGCTACACCTTC. The J gene is TRBJ1-2, the V gene TRBV12-3 or TRBV12-4; 8 positions match TRBD1. V was clipped by 6 bases and J by 0 bases; unmatched bases: 6. The CDR3 extends over 15 amino acids.

This chain connects TRBV6-5 to TRBJ2-3, with a weak D call TRBD1 (6 bases). This CDR3 is 18 amino acids long. With 0 bases removed from V and 3 bases from J, the gap between germline ends came to 19 bases. Germline values: CDR1 MNHEY, CDR2 SVGAGI. The CDR3 reads CASSYSLGQGLITDTQYF. DNA of the CDR3: TGTGCCAGCAGTTACTCCTTAGGGCAGGGGCTCATAACAGATACGCAGTATTTT.

This clonotype was counted between two and nine times. This chain links TRBV6-1 with TRBJ1-1, with no clear D. This CDR3 region has 14 residues. Germline CDR1 is MNHNS and CDR2 is SASEGT. V lost 1 base and J 3 bases, leaving 9 bases between the germline ends. Here the CDR3 DNA reads TGTGCCAGCAGTGAAGAGGCCGGGGACACTGAAGCTTTCTTT. It yields the protein CASSEEAGDTEAFF.

This clonotype was seen many times. This rearrangement joins TRBV7-2 to TRBJ2-1; 8 bases map to TRBD2. CDR1 and CDR2 from the germline V gene are SGHTA and FQGNSA. The CDR3 has 16 amino acids. V was clipped by 3 bases and J by 6 bases; unmatched bases: 10. In nucleotides, the CDR3 is TGTGCCAGCAGCTTTGGCGGGGGGACCCCCCTCAATGAGCAGTTCTTC. The encoded protein is CASSFGGGTPLNEQFF.

This rearrangement joins TRBV5-6 to TRBJ2-1; 7 bases match TRBD1. After removal of 5 bases from V and 10 bases from J, the junction contained 6 bases not matched to a gene. Germline V gives CDR1 SGHDT, CDR2 YYEEEE. The CDR3 contains 12 residues. CDR3 DNA: TGTGCCAGCAGGACAGGGCCCCAGGAGCAGTTCTTC. This encodes CASRTGPQEQFF.

CDR3 protein: CASSEMTVLNTEAFF. The CDR3 DNA follows: TGTGCCAGCAGCGAAATGACAGTCCTGAACACTGAAGCTTTCTTT. This chain connects TRBV7-8 to TRBJ1-1; the D gene is possibly TRBD1 (5 bases). From germline, CDR1 is SGHVS and CDR2 FQNEAQ. The CDR3 length is 15 residues. Trimming took 5 bases from V and 0 from J, leaving 13 bases between them.